The 17 T cell receptor beta chains listed next were all sequenced from one sample in a study of CD8 T cells in ankylosing spondylitis. General study results and limits: Ankylosing spondylitis blood appeared to be characterized by a TCR beta motif of fewer than ten highly homologous variants.

One entry per CDR3 protein, called by TCRdb with MiXCR from the 5' RACE reads. The table lists more than 500,000 distinct CDR3 sequences, about 5.4% of them singletons. For these TCRs, the target antigens are not known. Sequenced material: blood, either unsorted or a sorted T cell fraction (not recorded which). The receptors were gathered from a male donor with ankylosing spondylitis.

This chain joins TRBV15 and TRBJ2-3, with a tentative D call TRBD2 (5 bases). CDR3 length: 15 residues. V lost 1 base to trimming and J lost 3 bases, with 11 bases between them. In germline, CDR1 is LNHNV, CDR2 YYDKDF (reference sequence). CDR3 loop: CATSRGEIGTDTQYF. CDR3 nucleotide sequence: TGTGCCACCAGCAGAGGGGAGATAGGTACAGATACGCAGTATTTT.

In this sample, this clonotype turned up many times. This chain joins TRBV6-1 and TRBJ1-1; the match to TRBD1 covers 9 bases. Germline values: CDR1 MNHNS, CDR2 SASEGT. Losses at the gene ends were 6 bases for V and 5 bases for J; bases not matched to a gene: 7. The CDR3 length is 14 residues. CDR3 residues: CASREDRGYTEAFF. DNA of the CDR3: TGTGCCAGCAGGGAGGACAGGGGCTATACTGAAGCTTTCTTT.

This clonotype came up many times. The chain carries TRBV5-1 and TRBJ1-4, with 8 bases lining up with TRBD1. Trimming removed 2 bases from V and 1 base from J; junction bases left unmatched: 4. Germline assignment: CDR1 SGHRS and CDR2 YFSETQ. The CDR3 is 16 residues long. As DNA, the CDR3 is TGCGCCAGCAGCTTTGGACAGGGTGGAACTAATGAAAAACTGTTTTTT. As protein: CASSFGQGGTNEKLFF.

Turning to this clonotype: This sequence may be a read error, since a much larger clone differs from it by one base. This chain uses TRBV20-1 with TRBJ2-1, with a weak D call TRBD2 (6 bases). Trimming pared 3 bases from V and 4 bases from J, leaving 13 bases between. Germline assignment: CDR1 DFQATT and CDR2 SNEGSKA (reference sequence). The length of the CDR3 is 14 residues. DNA for the CDR3: TGCAGTGCTAGCGTGACTAGAGTGTACAATGAGCAGTTCTTC. Its translation: CSASVTRVYNEQFF.

This clonotype was seen more than once but under ten times. The J gene is TRBJ2-7, the V gene TRBV12-3 or TRBV12-4, with a possible D match to TRBD1 (7 bases). V gave up 1 base and J gave up 4 bases, with 11 bases separating them. CDR3 length: 14 residues. As DNA, the CDR3 is TGTGCCAGCAGTTTAGGCGGGACAGATTACGAGCAGTACTTC. Protein: CASSLGGTDYEQYF.

This clonotype was observed many times. The rearrangement joins TRBV11-1 to TRBJ2-2, with D possibly called TRBD1 or TRBD2 (5 bases each). There are 12 residues in the CDR3. The V and J ends lost 8 bases and 4 bases respectively, with 8 bases between them. The germline V gene encodes CDR1 SGHAT and CDR2 FQDESV (reference sequence). The CDR3 sequence is CASAGSTGELFF. As DNA, the CDR3 is TGTGCCAGCGCAGGGAGCACCGGGGAGCTGTTTTTT.

This clonotype was seen repeatedly, ten times or more. DNA for the CDR3: TGTGCCAGCAGCGTGGGATCGAGCTCTGGAAACACCATATATTTT. It encodes CASSVGSSSGNTIYF. The V gene is TRBV9, the J gene TRBJ1-3; D is unclear. V was clipped by 2 bases and J by 0 bases, with 9 bases between them. Germline V gives CDR1 SGDLS, CDR2 YYNGEE. This CDR3 comprises 15 residues.

In this sample, this clonotype turned up a few times. The rearrangement uses TRBV6-2 or TRBV6-3 and TRBJ2-7, with TRBD2 matching 14 bases. The CDR3 totals 18 residues. Per the germline V gene, CDR1 is MNHEY and CDR2 is SVGEGT. After removal of 6 bases from V and 2 bases from J, the junction contained 12 bases not matched to a gene. The CDR3: CASSKGLAGGPLTYEQYF. In nucleotides, the CDR3 is TGTGCCAGCAGCAAAGGACTAGCGGGAGGCCCCCTGACCTACGAGCAGTACTTC.

This clonotype was seen repeatedly, ten times or more. The chain employs TRBV5-5 and TRBJ1-4; D unresolved. V lost 4 bases, J lost 0 bases, and 10 bases lay in between. Per the germline V gene, CDR1 is SGHKS and CDR2 is YYEKEE (reference sequence). The CDR3 totals 15 residues. CDR3 DNA: TGTGCCAGCAGCAGAACGAGGGCAACTAATGAAAAACTGTTTTTT. This sequence encodes CASSRTRATNEKLFF.

J is TRBJ2-6 and V is TRBV7-9; unclear D gene. Germline values: CDR1 SEHNR, CDR2 FQNEAQ (reference sequence). This CDR3 is built from 15 residues. V lost 5 bases, J lost 3 bases, and 11 bases lay in between. The CDR3 sequence is CASSRHLDGANVLTF. CDR3 in DNA: TGTGCCAGCAGCCGCCACCTGGATGGGGCCAACGTCCTGACTTTC. The variable domain in full, with the rest retrieved from reference TRBV7-9 and TRBJ2-6, is DTGVSQNPRHKITKRGQNVTFRCDPISEHNRLYWYRQTLGQGPEFLTYFQNEAQLEKSRLLSDRFSAERPKGSFSTLEIQRTEQGDSAMYLCASSRHLDGANVLTFGAGSRLTVL.

This clonotype was seen at least ten times. V is TRBV24-1 and J is TRBJ2-5; 8 bases are shared with TRBD2. J was trimmed by 0 bases and V by 6 bases; bases with no gene match: 5. This CDR3 region has 15 residues. The V gene's germline CDR1 is KGHDR and CDR2 SFDVKD. The DNA for the CDR3 is TGTGCCACCAGTAGGCGGGGGGCACACCAAGAGACCCAGTACTTC. It yields the protein CATSRRGAHQETQYF.

This clonotype was detected ten times or more. This chain joins TRBV7-8 and TRBJ2-7, with TRBD1 matching over 8 bases. After removal of 5 bases from V and 7 bases from J, the junction contained 10 bases not matched to a gene. Germline V CDR1 and CDR2: SGHVS, FQNEAQ. This CDR3 comprises 14 residues. The CDR3 DNA is TGTGCCAGCAGCGTGGAACAGGGGGAGTTTGAGCAGTACTTC. This translates into CASSVEQGEFEQYF.

This clonotype was detected only a few times. The rearrangement uses TRBV7-2 and TRBJ1-4, with D perhaps TRBD1 (5 bases). Trimming removed 3 bases from V and 2 bases from J, with 13 bases in between. CDR3 length: 16 residues. Germline CDR1 and CDR2: SGHTA and FQGNSA. The CDR3 spells CASSFGGYSTNEKLFF. The CDR3 DNA follows: TGTGCCAGCAGCTTTGGGGGATATAGTACTAATGAAAAACTGTTTTTT.

This clonotype was counted ten times or more. This chain joins TRBV10-3 and TRBJ2-5; 9 bases match TRBD1. Looked up from germline, CDR1 is ENHRY and CDR2 is SYGVKD. The CDR3 is made up of 16 amino acids. The junction had 7 bases not matched to a gene; V was cut back by 2 bases and J by 3 bases. CDR3 in amino acids: CAISEGWTGEKETQYF. DNA of the CDR3: TGTGCCATCAGTGAGGGTTGGACAGGGGAAAAAGAGACCCAGTACTTC.

At least ten counts were recorded for this clonotype. The V and J genes are TRBV29-1 and TRBJ2-5; the D is unclear. The germline CDR1 and CDR2 sequences are SQVTM and ANQGSEA. This CDR3 spans 13 amino acids. Between the trimmed V and J ends, which lost 0 bases and 2 bases, there was a span of 7 bases. In DNA form, the CDR3 reads TGCAGCGTTGAAGAGCCCGGTCAAGAGACCCAGTACTTC. Translation: CSVEEPGQETQYF.

This clonotype was observed many times. The gene calls are TRBV20-1 and TRBJ2-7; D is unresolved. CDR1 DFQATT and CDR2 SNEGSKA come from the germline V gene (reference sequence). V was pared by 7 bases and J by 2 bases, with 6 bases between. This CDR3 spans 10 amino acids. CDR3 DNA: TGCAGTGGACGTACCTACGAGCAGTACTTC. Its translation: CSGRTYEQYF.

In this sample, this clonotype turned up many times. V is TRBV5-1 and J is TRBJ2-1; 11 nucleotides align to TRBD2. This CDR3 is 15 amino acids long. The germline V gene has CDR1 SGHRS and CDR2 YFSETQ. With V trimmed by 0 bases and J by 10 bases, 6 bases remained unmatched. The CDR3 nucleotides read TGCGCCAGCAGCTTGGGGCTAGCGGGGGGAGGCGAGCAGTTCTTC. Protein: CASSLGLAGGGEQFF.